This T cell receptor (beta chain) was retrieved from a study of T cells in Graves' hyperthyroidism and ophthalmopathy. About the study: Staff took peripheral blood when the initial diagnosis was made, before any treatment began.

RNA transcripts gave rise to amplified TCR beta CDR3 regions. A first-round RT-PCR of the TCR CDR3 used the HTBI primer set. TCRdb itself ran the multiplex PCR reads through MiXCR, one entry per CDR3 protein. The data hold a few hundred thousand distinct CDR3 sequences, with roughly 14% observed a single time. Trimming took off 5 bases at V and 5 bases at J, with 17 bases between the two ends. The CDR3 consists of 15 residues. CDR1 is LGHDT, CDR2 YNNKEL, per germline (reference sequence). Used for diagnoses were clinical symptoms, serum thyroxine and TRAb, thyroid ultrasound and orbital computed tomography. This clonotype was seen many times. The antigen is unknown. Whole-study findings and limits: Most thyroid clonotypes that were expanded above 0.001 also turned up in blood.

This chain joins TRBV3-1 and TRBJ2-3; TRBD1 or TRBD2 may be the D gene (6 bases each). Sequenced material: blood. The TCR comes from a woman between 18 and 30 years old with Graves' hyperthyroidism. In nucleotides, the CDR3 is TGTGCCAGCAGCTTCTTGGGTGAGGGGGGAGATACGCAGTATTTT. As protein: CASSFLGEGGDTQYF.